This TCR beta chain is drawn from a study of cytomegalovirus exposure and HLA in healthy donors. Study-wide findings and caveats: Fewer N-insertions than the roughly 700-donor mean were reportedly shown by an Asian-associated ancestry cluster in a later analysis. Whilst most TCR sequences proved rare, a subset of public TCRs occurred across many donors. The only immune exposure information that was available was CMV serostatus.

The PCR was carried out with 60 Vbeta primers and 13 Jbeta primers. The data were produced by immunoSEQ multiplex PCR, yet TCRdb's version contains in-frame clones alone and is incomplete. The repertoire includes some 150,000 clones, roughly 78% of them detected once, and 2.1% sits in the top ten. Comments on this clone: Its antigen is as yet unknown.

Germline values: CDR1 LNHNV, CDR2 YYDKDF (reference sequence). The CDR3 spans 18 residues. V was pared by 2 bases and J by 0 bases, with 7 bases of the junction left unmatched. Material for sequencing was PBMCs. This receptor was obtained from a man aged 35 to 55 in good health and CMV-seronegative. This chain uses TRBV15 with TRBJ2-6, with TRBD1 identical over 7 bases. CDR3 DNA sequence: TGTGCCACCAGCAGAACGGGACAGTTTGTCTCTGGGGCCAACGTCCTGACTTTC. Amino acids: CATSRTGQFVSGANVLTF.